Listed below are T cell receptor beta chains from one sample, sequenced in a study of Ad26.COV2.S vaccination and SARS-CoV-2 variants. The data were produced by immunoSEQ multiplex PCR, yet TCRdb's version contains in-frame clones alone and is incomplete. The table shows around 500,000 clones, with around 89% occurring only once. Source: peripheral blood, taken in a trial of Ad26.COV2.S vaccine versus placebo. The receptors were gathered from a person between 18 and 59 years old who received the Ad26.COV2.S COVID-19 vaccine or a placebo. CDR3s include the opening cysteine and the closing phenylalanine or tryptophan. The D gene is left open where the match is weak. Clone size is shown for a subset of rows, as once, few, many or a class of expanded clone.

CASSRTGTPYEKLFF | TGCGCCAGCAGCCGAACCGGGACACCTTACGAAAAACTGTTTTTT | TRBV4-1 | - | - | TRBJ1-4
CASTIGRNGYTF | TGTGCCAGCACCATTGGGAGGAATGGCTACACCTTC | TRBV12-3/TRBV12-4 | - | - | TRBJ1-2
CAWSAPREQYF | TGTGCCTGGAGTGCCCCCCGGGAGCAGTACTTC | TRBV30 | - | - | TRBJ2-7
CASSLTERDRVPYSNQPQHF | TGTGCCAGCAGCTTAACCGAACGGGACAGGGTCCCCTATAGCAATCAGCCCCAGCATTTT | TRBV7-3 | TRBD1 | - | TRBJ1-5
CASDPPAGCAGELFF | TGTGCCAGCGACCCACCAGCGGGGTGCGCCGGGGAGCTGTTTTTT | TRBV3-1/TRBV3-2 | TRBD2 | - | TRBJ2-2
CASSQENLLRPPNEKLFF | TGCGCCAGCAGCCAAGAAAATTTGCTAAGACCACCTAATGAAAAGCTGTTTTTT | TRBV4-1 | - | - | TRBJ1-4
CASSKQTNYGYTF | TGTGCCAGCAGCAAACAGACTAACTATGGCTACACCTTC | TRBV27 | - | few | TRBJ1-2
CASSKGQGVEKLFF | TGCGCCAGCAGCAAGGGACAGGGGGTAGAAAAACTGTTTTTT | TRBV5-1 | TRBD1 | - | TRBJ1-4
CASSLGTGYSYEQYF | TGTGCCAGCAGTTTGGGAACAGGATACTCCTACGAGCAGTACTTC | TRBV28 | - | - | TRBJ2-7
CATAQFQYYGYTF | TGTGCCACCGCTCAGTTTCAGTACTATGGCTACACCTTC | TRBV19 | - | few | TRBJ1-2
CASSRGVEPQHF | TGTGCCAGTAGTAGGGGGGTTGAGCCCCAGCATTTT | TRBV19 | - | - | TRBJ1-5
CATSSEAGTPNGYTF | TGTGCCACCAGCAGTGAAGCCGGGACACCTAATGGCTACACCTTC | TRBV15 | - | once | TRBJ1-2
CARRSGTANTEAFF | TGTGCCAGAAGGTCCGGGACAGCGAACACTGAAGCTTTCTTT | TRBV5-3 | TRBD1 | few | TRBJ1-1
CATSDPGSGETQYF | TGTGCCACCAGTGATCCGGGCTCAGGGGAGACCCAGTACTTC | TRBV24-1 | - | - | TRBJ2-5
CSAITWTSGGATDTQYF | TGCAGCGCTATAACTTGGACTAGCGGGGGGGCAACAGATACGCAGTATTTT | TRBV29-1 | TRBD2 | - | TRBJ2-3
CASSPTWRGGSEQFF | TGTGCCAGCAGCCCCACATGGAGGGGTGGGAGTGAGCAGTTCTTC | TRBV7-3 | - | - | TRBJ2-1
CAWSRALVAKNIQYF | TGTGCCTGGAGCCGGGCACTAGTAGCCAAAAACATTCAGTACTTC | TRBV30 | - | - | TRBJ2-4
CASSLTPASGGLEQYF | TGTGCCAGCAGTTTAACCCCAGCTAGCGGGGGGTTGGAGCAGTACTTC | TRBV27 | TRBD2 | once | TRBJ2-7
CASSFGLEQYF | TGTGCCAGCAGTTTTGGCTTAGAGCAGTACTTC | TRBV12-3/TRBV12-4 | - | - | TRBJ2-7
CASSQPGGRTDTQYF | TGTGCCAGCAGCCAACCTGGGGGAAGGACAGATACGCAGTATTTT | TRBV3-1/TRBV3-2 | - | - | TRBJ2-3
CAWRISGAIYYTF | TGTGCCTGGAGAATCAGCGGGGCTATCTACTACACCTTC | TRBV30 | - | - | TRBJ1-2
CASSYDGHSPLHF | TGTGCCAGCAGTTATGACGGTCATTCACCCCTCCACTTT | TRBV6-5 | - | - | TRBJ1-6
CASSLVTGYNEQFF | TGTGCCAGCAGTTTAGTTACAGGGTACAATGAGCAGTTCTTC | TRBV27 | - | once | TRBJ2-1